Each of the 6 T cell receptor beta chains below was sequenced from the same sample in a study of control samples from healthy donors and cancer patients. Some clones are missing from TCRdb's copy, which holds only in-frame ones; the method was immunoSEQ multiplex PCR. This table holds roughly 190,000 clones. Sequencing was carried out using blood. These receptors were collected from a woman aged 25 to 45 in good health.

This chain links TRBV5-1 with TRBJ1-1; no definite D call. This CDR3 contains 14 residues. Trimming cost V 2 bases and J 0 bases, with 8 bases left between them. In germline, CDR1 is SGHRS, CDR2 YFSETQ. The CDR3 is CASSFQPMNTEAFF. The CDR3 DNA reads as TGCGCCAGCAGCTTTCAGCCCATGAACACTGAAGCTTTCTTT.

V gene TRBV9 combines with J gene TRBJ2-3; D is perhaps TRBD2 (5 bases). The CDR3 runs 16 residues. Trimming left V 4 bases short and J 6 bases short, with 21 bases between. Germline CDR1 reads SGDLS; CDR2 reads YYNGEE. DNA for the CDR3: TGTGCCAGCAGCCCTAAGAGGGCCGGGGTCACGGATACGCAGTATTTT. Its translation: CASSPKRAGVTDTQYF.

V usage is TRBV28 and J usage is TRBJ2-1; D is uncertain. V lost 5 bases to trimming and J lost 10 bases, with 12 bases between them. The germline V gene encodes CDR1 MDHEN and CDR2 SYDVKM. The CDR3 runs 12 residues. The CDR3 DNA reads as TGTGCCAGCAGTGCCCTTGAATGGGAGCAGTTCTTC. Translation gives CASSALEWEQFF.

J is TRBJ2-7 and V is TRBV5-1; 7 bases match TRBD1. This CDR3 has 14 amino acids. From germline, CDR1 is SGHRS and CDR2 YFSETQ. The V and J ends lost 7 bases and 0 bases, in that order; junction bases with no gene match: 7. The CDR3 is CASGWDRSSYEQYF. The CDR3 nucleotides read TGCGCCAGCGGCTGGGACAGAAGCTCCTACGAGCAGTACTTC. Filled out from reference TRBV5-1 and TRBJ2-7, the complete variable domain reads KAGVTQTPRYLIKTRGQQVTLSCSPISGHRSVSWYQQTPGQGLQFLFEYFSETQRNKGNFPGRFSGRQFSNSRSEMNVSTLELGDSALYLCASGWDRSSYEQYFGPGTRLTVT.

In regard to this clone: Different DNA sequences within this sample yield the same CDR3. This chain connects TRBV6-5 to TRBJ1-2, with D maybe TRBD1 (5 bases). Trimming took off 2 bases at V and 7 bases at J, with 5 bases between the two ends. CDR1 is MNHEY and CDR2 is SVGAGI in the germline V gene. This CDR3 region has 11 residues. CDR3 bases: TGTGCCAGCAGTTACAGGGGTGGCTACACCTTC. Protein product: CASSYRGGYTF.

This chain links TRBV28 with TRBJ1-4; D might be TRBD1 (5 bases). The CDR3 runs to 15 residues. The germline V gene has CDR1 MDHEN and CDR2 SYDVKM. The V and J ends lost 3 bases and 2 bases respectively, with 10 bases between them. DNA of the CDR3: TGTGCCAGCAGTTTCCCAGGGAGGACTAATGAAAAACTGTTTTTT. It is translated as CASSFPGRTNEKLFF.